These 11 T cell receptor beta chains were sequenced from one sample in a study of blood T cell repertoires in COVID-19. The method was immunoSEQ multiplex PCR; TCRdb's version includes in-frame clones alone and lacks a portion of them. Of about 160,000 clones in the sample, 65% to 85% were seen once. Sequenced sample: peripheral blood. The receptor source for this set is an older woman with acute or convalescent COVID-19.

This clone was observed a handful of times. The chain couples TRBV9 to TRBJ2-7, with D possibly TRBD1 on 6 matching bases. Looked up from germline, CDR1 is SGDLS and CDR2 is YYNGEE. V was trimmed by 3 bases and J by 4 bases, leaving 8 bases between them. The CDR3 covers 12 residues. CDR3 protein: CASSGTAYEQYF. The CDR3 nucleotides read TGTGCCAGCAGCGGGACAGCGTACGAGCAGTACTTC.

CDR3 residues: CASSQDNRDTEAFF. CDR3 nucleotides: TGCGCCAGCAGCCAAGATAACAGGGACACTGAAGCTTTCTTT. The V gene is TRBV4-3, the J gene TRBJ1-1; maybe TRBD1 (6 bases). The CDR3 extends over 14 amino acids. V lost 0 bases and J lost 3, with 8 bases in between. Germline V lookup: CDR1 LGHNA, CDR2 YSLEER.

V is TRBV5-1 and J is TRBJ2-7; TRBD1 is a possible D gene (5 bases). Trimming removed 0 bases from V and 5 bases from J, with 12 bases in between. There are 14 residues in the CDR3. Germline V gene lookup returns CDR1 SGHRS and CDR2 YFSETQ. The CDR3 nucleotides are TGCGCCAGCAGCTTGGAGAAAAGGGGTGACGAGCAGTACTTC. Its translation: CASSLEKRGDEQYF. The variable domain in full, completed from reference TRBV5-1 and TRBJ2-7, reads KAGVTQTPRYLIKTRGQQVTLSCSPISGHRSVSWYQQTPGQGLQFLFEYFSETQRNKGNFPGRFSGRQFSNSRSEMNVSTLELGDSALYLCASSLEKRGDEQYFGPGTRLTVT.

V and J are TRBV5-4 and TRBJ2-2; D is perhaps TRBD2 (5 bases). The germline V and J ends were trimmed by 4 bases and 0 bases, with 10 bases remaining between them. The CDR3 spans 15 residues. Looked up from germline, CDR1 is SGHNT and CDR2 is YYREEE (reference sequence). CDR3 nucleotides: TGTGCCAGCAGCGGTAGCGTAGCGAACACCGGGGAGCTGTTTTTT. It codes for CASSGSVANTGELFF.

DNA of the CDR3: TGCGCCAGCAGTGAGTCGCCAGAACTGTTTTTT. Its protein is CASSESPELFF. V is TRBV10-1 and J is TRBJ1-4; no definite D call. The CDR3 is 11 amino acids. Trimming cost V 0 bases and J 12 bases, with 5 bases left between them. Germline CDR1 WNHNN, CDR2 SYGVQD (reference sequence).

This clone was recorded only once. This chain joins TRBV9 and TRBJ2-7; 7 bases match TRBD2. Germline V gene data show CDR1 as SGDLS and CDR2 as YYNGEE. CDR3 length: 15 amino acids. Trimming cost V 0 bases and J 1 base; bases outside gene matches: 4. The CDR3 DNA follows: TGTGCCAGCAGCGTAGAACCGGGGGGTTCCTACGAGCAGTACTTC. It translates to CASSVEPGGSYEQYF.

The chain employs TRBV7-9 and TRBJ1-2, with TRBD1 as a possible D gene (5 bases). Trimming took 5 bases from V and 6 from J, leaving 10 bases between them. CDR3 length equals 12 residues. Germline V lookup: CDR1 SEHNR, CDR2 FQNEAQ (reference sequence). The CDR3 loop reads CASSRLQDGYTF. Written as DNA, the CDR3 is TGTGCCAGCAGCCGCTTACAGGATGGCTACACCTTC.

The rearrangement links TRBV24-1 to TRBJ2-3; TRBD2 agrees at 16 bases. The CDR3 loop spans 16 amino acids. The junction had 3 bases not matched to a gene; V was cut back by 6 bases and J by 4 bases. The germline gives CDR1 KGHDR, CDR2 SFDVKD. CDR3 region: CATSPGLAGGPDTQYF. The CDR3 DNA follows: TGTGCCACCAGTCCGGGACTAGCGGGGGGGCCAGATACGCAGTATTTT.

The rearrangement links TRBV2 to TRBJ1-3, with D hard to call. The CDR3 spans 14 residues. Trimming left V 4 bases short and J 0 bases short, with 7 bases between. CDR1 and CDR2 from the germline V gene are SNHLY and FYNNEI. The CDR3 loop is CASSGESSGNTIYF. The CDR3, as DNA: TGTGCCAGCAGTGGGGAGAGCTCTGGAAACACCATATATTTT.

The CDR3 spells CAWQPGGGGQPQHF. The CDR3, as DNA: TGTGCCTGGCAACCGGGGGGGGGCGGTCAGCCCCAGCATTTT. The chain employs TRBV30 and TRBJ1-5, with D perhaps TRBD1 (6 bases). The CDR3 extends over 14 amino acids. The germline V gene encodes CDR1 GTSNPN and CDR2 SVGIG (reference sequence). V was trimmed by 5 bases and J by 6 bases, leaving 17 bases between them.

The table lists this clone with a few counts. In DNA form, the CDR3 reads TGTGCCAGCAGTTACACTACAGGGGAGGCGGCTTTCTTT. Protein: CASSYTTGEAAFF. V and J are TRBV6-5 and TRBJ1-1; 7 positions match TRBD1. The germline V gene has CDR1 MNHEY and CDR2 SVGAGI. Trimming at V came to 2 bases and at J to 11 bases, leaving 8 bases not matched to a gene. CDR3 length equals 13 residues.